This T cell receptor (beta chain) emerged from a study of blood T cell repertoires in COVID-19. Study background: PBMCs, B-cell-depleted T cells, or T cells provided the cDNA or gDNA that made up the material.

The V gene's germline CDR1 is SQVTM and CDR2 ANQGSEA. The CDR3 runs to 12 residues. V lost 4 bases and J 0 bases, leaving 6 bases between the germline ends. As processed by the authors: Amplifying reference gene primers gave estimates of nucleated cell counts. Sequenced by immunoSEQ multiplex PCR; TCRdb stores in-frame clones only, minus some. The V and J calls and the clone size are those of that table, but D and trimming were determined from the DNA. This table holds under 300,000 clones, 85% found once. The chain uses TRBV29-1 and TRBJ1-1; no reliable D call. The TCR sequence derives from a woman aged 60-75 years with active or convalescent COVID-19. Sequencing used peripheral blood. CDR3 nucleotides: TGCAGCGTTGTTAGAGTGAACACTGAAGCTTTCTTT. Its protein is CSVVRVNTEAFF.